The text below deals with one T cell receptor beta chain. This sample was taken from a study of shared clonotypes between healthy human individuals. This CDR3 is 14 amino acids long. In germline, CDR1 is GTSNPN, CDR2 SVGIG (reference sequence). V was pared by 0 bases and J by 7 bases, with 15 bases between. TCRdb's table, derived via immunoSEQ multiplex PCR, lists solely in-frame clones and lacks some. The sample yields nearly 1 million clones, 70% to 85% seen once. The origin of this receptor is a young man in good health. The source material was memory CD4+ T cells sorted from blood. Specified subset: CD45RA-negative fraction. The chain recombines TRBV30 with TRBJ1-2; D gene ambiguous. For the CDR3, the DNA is TGTGCCTGGAGTGTAGGAGGATTGAAGGGTGGCTACACCTTC. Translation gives CAWSVGGLKGGYTF.